What follows describes a single T cell receptor (beta chain). The sample is drawn from a study of human T cells and chemical hapten exposure. About the study: Upper back patch tests used 0.01% DPC, scored after 6 days.

This CDR3 is 14 amino acids long. Germline-derived CDR1 and CDR2 are SGHNT and YYREEE (reference sequence). With V trimmed by 5 bases and J by 1 base, 5 bases remained unmatched. TCRdb reanalysed the RACE reads using MiXCR and keeps one entry per CDR3 protein. The sample yields fewer than 100,000 distinct CDR3 sequences, around an eighth seen once. The time point here: patch test 1, 2 weeks after DPC sensitization. Treatment given: therapeutic diphenylcyclopropenone sensitization with weekly scalp DPC. The TCR sequence derives from a woman aged 40 to 49 with alopecia areata. Some clones in this sample may be carry-over from other donors' samples. V is TRBV5-4 and J is TRBJ1-1; 7 positions match TRBD1. This sample comprised whole blood, obtained in connection with sensitization to the hapten diphenylcyclopropenone (DPC). The CDR3 bases are TGTGCCAGCAGTTCCGGGACAGAGAACACTGAAGCTTTCTTT. Translated: CASSSGTENTEAFF.